This TCR beta chain came from a study of beta chain features in type 1 diabetes. The investigators reverse transcribed all of the isolated RNA, so they sequenced expressed TCRB transcripts. Repertoires were generated with immunoSEQ multiplex PCR, while TCRdb's copy carries only in-frame clones and drops some. Of 140,000 to 150,000 clones in the sample, 48% were seen once. This clone was recorded a few times. CDR1 is MDHEN, CDR2 SYDVKM, per germline. The CDR3 sequence is 17 residues long. Trimming took off 0 bases at V and 0 bases at J, with 12 bases between the two ends. V usage is TRBV28 and J usage is TRBJ2-4, with a weak D call TRBD1 (6 bases). The source of this sequence is a man in his late teens or twenties in good health. Sequencing was done on a sample of Tregs from blood. CDR3 in amino acids: CASSLWGQGIAKNIQYF. The DNA for the CDR3 is TGTGCCAGCAGTTTATGGGGTCAGGGGATAGCCAAAAACATTCAGTACTTC.